This note documents a single T cell receptor beta chain sequence. Its antigen is unknown. This entry comes from a study of blood T cells in healthy people across ages. The CDR3 is 11 amino acids. The V end lost 3 bases, the J end lost 3 bases, and 0 bases lay between the germline ends. Germline V gene data show CDR1 as MGHRA and CDR2 as YSYEKL. Alongside a J-beta primer mix, a sample-barcoded 5' primer served in a second PCR lasting about 6 to 12 cycles. All cDNA molecules were each tagged by a template-switch adaptor with 12 random nucleotides. TCRdb used MiXCR to reprocess the 5' RACE reads, holding one entry per CDR3 protein. The sample records about 1.7 million distinct CDR3 sequences, approximately 28% being singletons. General observations from the study: The study found more naive CD4+ cells and higher diversity in long-lived than aged donors. PBMCs went unsorted, and a conclusive naive versus antigen-experienced comparison was therefore prevented. TCR beta diversity correlated strongly with naive T cell percentage.

The clonotype comes from a woman aged 25 to 39 in good health. The rearrangement links TRBV4-1 to TRBJ1-3; no firm D call. Sequencing was carried out using blood. CDR3 nucleotide sequence: TGCGCCAGCAGCCATGGAAACACCATATATTTT. This sequence encodes CASSHGNTIYF.